The 15 T cell receptor beta chains given below trace back to one sample, sequenced in a study of cytomegalovirus exposure and HLA in healthy donors. PCR used 60 Vbeta primers and 13 Jbeta primers. Method: immunoSEQ multiplex PCR; TCRdb's copy keeps in-frame clones and lacks some. This sample has more than 200,000 clones, with around 64% found just once. Sequenced: PBMCs. These receptors were collected from a man aged 40-50 years in good health and CMV-seropositive.

This clone was seen more than once but under ten times. The chain carries TRBV7-9 and TRBJ2-7; weak D call: TRBD2 (6 bases). Germline CDR1 is SEHNR and CDR2 is FQNEAQ (reference sequence). CDR3 length equals 15 residues. V gave up 5 bases and J gave up 3 bases, with 17 bases separating them. This CDR3 is CASSIGIAANYEQYF. As DNA, the CDR3 is TGTGCCAGCAGCATAGGAATAGCGGCAAACTACGAGCAGTACTTC.

This chain connects TRBV10-3 to TRBJ2-2; D remains ambiguous. The germline V gene has CDR1 ENHRY and CDR2 SYGVKD. This CDR3 is built from 14 residues. V lost 2 bases and J lost 6, with 10 bases in between. CDR3 coding DNA: TGTGCCATCAGTGAGATAGAGATCGCCGGGGAGCTGTTTTTT. Amino acids: CAISEIEIAGELFF.

V and J are TRBV28 and TRBJ1-5; 9 bases are shared with TRBD1. With 5 bases clipped from V and 5 bases from J, the junction kept 4 bases outside the gene matches. There are 14 residues in the CDR3. CDR1 is MDHEN and CDR2 is SYDVKM in the germline V gene. The CDR3 nucleotides are TGTGCCAGCAGTACCGGACAGGGGCATCAGCCCCAGCATTTT. It is translated as CASSTGQGHQPQHF.

The chain uses TRBV4-1 and TRBJ2-5; 7 bases agree with TRBD1. Germline V gene lookup returns CDR1 MGHRA and CDR2 YSYEKL. V lost 0 bases, J lost 4 bases, and 5 bases stayed unmatched. This CDR3 region has 15 residues. Here the CDR3 DNA reads TGCGCCAGCAGCCAAGAGCTCGAGGGGGCAGAGACCCAGTACTTC. Translation: CASSQELEGAETQYF.

The J gene is TRBJ1-3, the V gene TRBV25-1; 8 positions agree with TRBD1. Germline trimming cut 3 bases from V and 0 bases from J; bases unmatched to any gene: 1. The CDR3 extends over 15 amino acids. Germline lookup yields CDR1 MGHDK and CDR2 SYGVNS. The CDR3 nucleotides are TGTGCCAGCAGTGAGGACAGGGCCTCTGGAAACACCATATATTTT. Its protein product is CASSEDRASGNTIYF.

A remark on this clone: Different DNA sequences within this sample yield the same CDR3. V and J are TRBV6-5 and TRBJ2-7, with 9 bases lining up with TRBD1. V was clipped by 6 bases and J by 3 bases; unmatched bases: 6. The CDR3 has 14 amino acids. Germline loops: CDR1 MNHEY, CDR2 SVGAGI. Here the CDR3 DNA reads TGTGCCAGCAGCCCGGGACAGGGTGTCTACGAGCAGTACTTC. Protein: CASSPGQGVYEQYF.

The chain joins TRBV5-1 to TRBJ1-6, with a possible D match to TRBD1 (6 bases). Germline CDR1 is SGHRS and CDR2 is YFSETQ. Trimming pared 4 bases from V and 2 bases from J, leaving 13 bases between. This CDR3 contains 16 residues. The chain's CDR3 is CASSPEQGPYNSPLHF. CDR3 DNA sequence: TGCGCCAGCAGCCCTGAACAGGGTCCCTATAATTCACCCCTCCACTTT.

The chain recombines TRBV7-9 with TRBJ2-2; maybe TRBD1 (5 bases). Trimming stripped 7 bases from V and 6 bases from J, with 12 bases between. Germline-derived CDR1 and CDR2 are SEHNR and FQNEAQ (reference sequence). The CDR3 sequence is 13 residues long. This CDR3 reads CASTLEGAGELFF. CDR3 sequence (DNA): TGTGCCAGCACCTTGGAAGGGGCCGGGGAGCTGTTTTTT.

V usage is TRBV7-9 and J usage is TRBJ1-6, with a possible D match to TRBD1 (6 bases). V lost 6 bases to trimming and J lost 16 bases, with 16 bases between them. Germline CDR1 and CDR2: SEHNR and FQNEAQ (reference sequence). This CDR3 has 12 amino acids. The CDR3: CASRPLGDMLHF. The CDR3 DNA sequence: TGTGCCAGCAGACCACTGGGGGACATGCTCCACTTT.

The chain is built from TRBV6-5 and TRBJ1-6, with 10 positions matching TRBD1. Looked up from germline, CDR1 is MNHEY and CDR2 is SVGAGI. This CDR3 spans 15 amino acids. J was trimmed by 8 bases and V by 5 bases; bases with no gene match: 6. The CDR3, as DNA: TGTGCCAGCAGTAGACTGGACAGGGGGGATTCACCCCTCCACTTT. Its translation is CASSRLDRGDSPLHF.

The rearrangement uses TRBV19 and TRBJ1-1; TRBD1 agrees at 11 bases. V shed 6 bases, J shed 3 bases, and the junction held 3 bases outside the gene matches. This CDR3 spans 14 amino acids. Germline CDR1 LNHDA, CDR2 SQIVND (reference sequence). Written as DNA, the CDR3 is TGTGCCAGTAGCACGGGACAGGGGGACACTGAAGCTTTCTTT. Its protein is CASSTGQGDTEAFF.

The rearrangement joins TRBV29-1 to TRBJ1-1; 8 nucleotides match TRBD1. Unmatched junction bases numbered 11, after V lost 6 bases and J lost 11 bases. The CDR3 runs 12 residues. The germline V gene encodes CDR1 SQVTM and CDR2 ANQGSEA. In nucleotides, the CDR3 is TGCAGCGTGGGGGACAGGTCGGGTGAGGCTTTCTTT. Residues: CSVGDRSGEAFF.

This chain connects TRBV5-1 to TRBJ2-7, with D possibly TRBD2 on 7 matching bases. V shed 0 bases and J shed 7 bases, with 14 bases lying between them. CDR3 size: 14 residues. Germline CDR1 reads SGHRS; CDR2 reads YFSETQ. The CDR3 here is CASSLGRGAGEQYF. The CDR3, as DNA: TGCGCCAGCAGCTTGGGTCGGGGGGCGGGGGAGCAGTACTTC.

The chain is built from TRBV7-9 and TRBJ1-2; 7 bases line up with TRBD1. The CDR3 loop spans 19 amino acids. Germline CDR1 is SEHNR and CDR2 is FQNEAQ (reference sequence). The V and J ends lost 5 bases and 4 bases, in that order; junction bases with no gene match: 22. This CDR3 is CASSPRRETGPYTGYGYTF. In nucleotides, the CDR3 is TGTGCCAGCAGCCCTAGGAGGGAGACAGGGCCCTATACTGGCTATGGCTACACCTTC.

Concerning this clone itself: Other DNA sequences within the sample encode an identical CDR3. The chain joins TRBV7-3 to TRBJ1-6; a weak D match, TRBD1 (5 bases). Per the germline V gene, CDR1 is SGHTA and CDR2 is FQGTGA. CDR3 length equals 13 residues. Trimming cost V 0 bases and J 10 bases, with 7 bases left between them. CDR3: CASSLTEGSPLHF. CDR3 coding DNA: TGTGCCAGCAGCTTAACGGAGGGGTCACCCCTCCACTTT.